These 20 T cell receptor beta chains came from one sample sequenced in a study of T cell clonality in common variable immunodeficiency. Whole-study findings and limits: Reportedly, TCR beta sequences from common variable immunodeficiency showed fewer deletions and N-nucleotide insertions.

Their target antigens are unknown. Sequencing used immunoSEQ multiplex PCR; TCRdb keeps in-frame clones, though not all of them. This sample comprises about 16,000 clones, none seen once only. Sequences were obtained from peripheral blood mononuclear cells. The receptors come from a human donor with common variable immunodeficiency.

The table lists this clone with many counts. The read comes to an end 3 residues before the CDR3 does, leaving the germline J gene to fill in the end. This sequence joins TRBV6-2 or TRBV6-3 and TRBJ2-3; 8 bases are a match to TRBD1. This CDR3 region has 15 residues. Germline V gene sequence: CDR1 MNHEY, CDR2 SVGEGT. Trimming removed 0 bases from V and 1 base from J; junction bases left unmatched: 0. CDR3 residues: CASSYSDRGTDTQYF. Partial CDR3 DNA: TGTGCCAGCAGTTACTCGGACAGGGGCACAGATACG.

There are many counts of this clone. CDR3 region: CASSPSGGTRETQYF. The covered CDR3 bases are TGTGCCAGTAGTCCCTCCGGTGGGACAAGAGAGACC. The chain uses TRBV19 and TRBJ2-5, with D maybe TRBD1 (6 bases). The sequence runs out 3 residues before the end of the CDR3; the remainder is reconstructed from the germline J gene. V was trimmed by 5 bases and J by 4 bases, leaving 17 bases between them. Germline CDR1 is LNHDA and CDR2 is SQIVND (reference sequence). CDR3 size: 15 residues.

About this clone: The read gets to within 3 residues of the CDR3 end, and the germline J gene fills in the rest. The chain has TRBV7-7 and TRBJ2-5; TRBD1 matches at 10 bases. Trimming took 5 bases from V and 5 from J; bases not matched to a gene: 2. This CDR3 is built from 13 residues. The V gene's germline CDR1 is SSHAT and CDR2 FNYEAQ (reference sequence). CDR3 DNA (partial): TGTGCCAGCAGCCCGGGACAGGGGGAGACC. Protein product: CASSPGQGET. The complete CDR3 protein is CASSPGQGETQYF.

This clone was picked up many times. The read ends 3 residues early relative to the CDR3; the germline J gene fills the gap. The V and J genes are TRBV5-6 and TRBJ1-1, with TRBD1 identical over 8 bases. V gave up 5 bases and J gave up 1 base; unmatched junction bases: 7. Germline CDR1 reads SGHDT; CDR2 reads YYEEEE. The CDR3 has 15 amino acids. CDR3 DNA (partial): TGTGCCAGCAGAGACAGGGGACGGGGGAACACTGAA. It codes for CASRDRGRGNTE. The entire CDR3 protein is CASRDRGRGNTEAFF.

Comments on this clone: The read stops 3 residues short of the end of the CDR3; the missing end is completed from the germline J gene. This sequence joins TRBV5-1 and TRBJ2-1; 9 bases align to TRBD1. Germline loops: CDR1 SGHRS, CDR2 YFSETQ. The junction had 6 bases not matched to a gene; V was cut back by 4 bases and J by 4 bases. The CDR3 loop spans 15 amino acids. The covered CDR3 bases are TGCGCCAGCAGCAACTTGGACAGGGGATACAATGAG. It is translated as CASSNLDRGYNE. In full, the CDR3 reads CASSNLDRGYNEQFF. Full variable domain (missing parts from reference TRBV5-1 and TRBJ2-1): KAGVTQTPRYLIKTRGQQVTLSCSPISGHRSVSWYQQTPGQGLQFLFEYFSETQRNKGNFPGRFSGRQFSNSRSEMNVSTLELGDSALYLCASSNLDRGYNEQFFGPGTRLTVL.

This clone was recorded at least ten times. The DNA ends 3 residues before the CDR3 does, and the rest of the CDR3 is filled in from the germline J gene. The chain joins TRBV19 to TRBJ2-3; 8 nucleotides match TRBD1. In germline, CDR1 is LNHDA, CDR2 SQIVND (reference sequence). Trimming at V came to 4 bases and at J to 2 bases, leaving 5 bases not matched to a gene. CDR3 length equals 15 residues. The CDR3 DNA, read in part, is TGTGCCAGTAGTACGGGACAGGATAACACAGATACG. Protein: CASSTGQDNTDT. The full CDR3 reads CASSTGQDNTDTQYF. The complete variable domain, with remaining parts taken from reference TRBV19 and TRBJ2-3, reads DGGITQSPKYLFRKEGQNVTLSCEQNLNHDAMYWYRQDPGQGLRLIYYSQIVNDFQKGDIAEGYSVSREKKESFPLTVTSAQKNPTAFYLCASSTGQDNTDTQYFGPGTRLTVL.

This clone was picked up a small number of times. The read ends 3 residues early relative to the CDR3; the germline J gene fills the gap. The chain employs TRBV7-6 and TRBJ2-3; TRBD1 aligns across 8 bases. This CDR3 spans 18 amino acids. In germline, CDR1 is SGHVS, CDR2 FNYEAQ. V lost 5 bases to trimming and J lost 4 bases; unmatched junction nucleotides: 17. The CDR3 loop is CASSNPAVGDRTPDTQYF. The CDR3 bases that were read are TGTGCCAGCAGCAACCCCGCTGTTGGGGACAGGACTCCAGATACG.

Remarks on this clone: From the germline J gene comes the end of the CDR3, since the read stops 3 residues before it. The chain links TRBV20-1 to TRBJ2-1, with 7 bases identical to TRBD2. Trimming at V came to 4 bases and at J to 4 bases, leaving 7 bases not matched to a gene. This CDR3 region has 14 residues. Germline V lookup: CDR1 DFQATT, CDR2 SNEGSKA (reference sequence). CDR3: CSAMGGGLYNEQFF. The covered CDR3 bases are TGCAGTGCTATGGGGGGAGGGCTGTACAATGAG.

Comments on this clone: From the germline J gene comes the end of the CDR3, since the read stops 3 residues before it. This chain connects TRBV19 to TRBJ1-2; TRBD1 is a possible D gene (6 bases). The CDR3 extends over 14 amino acids. Germline V CDR1 and CDR2: LNHDA, SQIVND (reference sequence). Trimming stripped 5 bases from V and 2 bases from J, with 12 bases between. This CDR3 reads CASSPDRPNYGYTF. The sequenced CDR3 bases are TGTGCCAGTAGTCCCGACAGGCCCAACTATGGC. The full variable domain, rest sourced from reference TRBV19 and TRBJ1-2, is DGGITQSPKYLFRKEGQNVTLSCEQNLNHDAMYWYRQDPGQGLRLIYYSQIVNDFQKGDIAEGYSVSREKKESFPLTVTSAQKNPTAFYLCASSPDRPNYGYTFGSGTRLTVV.

This clone was picked up many times. From the germline J gene comes the end of the CDR3, since the read stops 3 residues before it. V usage is TRBV5-5 and J usage is TRBJ1-3; D gene unclear. Looked up from germline, CDR1 is SGHKS and CDR2 is YYEKEE (reference sequence). This CDR3 spans 15 amino acids. V was shortened by 4 bases and J by 4 bases, with 15 bases between the two germline ends. The CDR3 loop is CASSPLVGWGNTIYF. Incomplete CDR3 DNA: TGTGCCAGCAGCCCCCTAGTAGGATGGGGAAACACC.

This clone was detected ten times or more. Incomplete CDR3 DNA: TGTGCCAGCAGTGACGGGACAGTCGCTTATGGC. Protein sequence: CASSDGTVAYG. The entire CDR3 protein is CASSDGTVAYGYTF. The chain is built from TRBV28 and TRBJ1-2; 7 bases map to TRBD1. The read ends 3 residues before the CDR3 terminus; that terminus is restored from the germline J gene. The ends lost 5 bases at V and 5 bases at J; junction bases unmatched: 8. Per germline, CDR1 MDHEN and CDR2 SYDVKM. This CDR3 spans 14 amino acids.

This clone was picked up a small number of times. From the germline J gene comes the end of the CDR3, since the read stops 3 residues before it. This chain joins TRBV5-1 and TRBJ2-3, with D hard to call. CDR3 length: 12 residues. Trimming took 3 bases from V and 3 from J, leaving 5 bases between them. Germline V gene sequence: CDR1 SGHRS, CDR2 YFSETQ. The sequenced CDR3 bases are TGCGCCAGCAGCTCACATACAGATACG. It translates to CASSSHTDT. The entire CDR3 protein reads CASSSHTDTQYF.

Concerning this clone itself: The CDR3 goes on 3 residues after the read ends, and that part is filled in from the germline J gene. The V and J genes are TRBV18 and TRBJ1-2; D perhaps matches TRBD1 (6 bases). The CDR3 runs to 14 residues. Trimming removed 6 bases at V and 4 bases at J, with 15 bases between. The germline gives CDR1 KGHSH, CDR2 LQKENI. The CDR3 spells CASSDNRVGYGYTF. Partial CDR3 DNA: TGTGCCAGCTCGGATAACAGGGTGGGCTATGGC.

This clone was seen ten or more times. The CDR3 goes on 3 residues after the read ends, and that part is filled in from the germline J gene. The chain recombines TRBV19 with TRBJ2-4; D might be TRBD1 (6 bases). Germline V gene sequence: CDR1 LNHDA, CDR2 SQIVND (reference sequence). Trimming left V 9 bases short and J 2 bases short, with 14 bases between. The CDR3 consists of 14 residues. The CDR3 here is CASTPTGSKNIQYF. The sequenced part of the CDR3 DNA is TGTGCCAGCACCCCCACAGGGTCCAAAAACATT.

This clone was counted a few times. The read halts 3 residues ahead of the CDR3 end, with the missing end drawn from the germline J gene. This chain connects TRBV6-2 or TRBV6-3 to TRBJ2-5; 8 positions agree with TRBD2. The junction had 6 bases not matched to a gene; V was cut back by 2 bases and J by 4 bases. This CDR3 is 15 amino acids long. Germline CDR1 MNHEY, CDR2 SVGEGT. The CDR3 sequence is CASSYSGSRAETQYF. The CDR3 DNA, read in part, is TGTGCCAGCAGTTACAGCGGGAGTCGGGCAGAGACC.

This clone was counted at least ten times. The read stops 3 residues short of the end of the CDR3; the missing end is completed from the germline J gene. Other DNA sequences in this specimen translate into the identical CDR3. The rearrangement joins TRBV5-1 to TRBJ1-1; maybe TRBD1 (6 bases). Trimming took 1 base from V and 3 from J, leaving 10 bases between them. CDR1 is SGHRS and CDR2 is YFSETQ in the germline V gene. The CDR3 contains 14 residues. CDR3 protein: CASSLTGWDTEAFF. The sequenced part of the CDR3 DNA is TGCGCCAGCAGCTTGACAGGGTGGGACACTGAA.

A few counts support this clone. The CDR3 region is CASSYGGLAGATDTQYF. The DNA read from the CDR3 is TGTGCCAGCAGTTACGGTGGACTAGCGGGGGCTACAGATACG. The rearrangement joins TRBV6-2 or TRBV6-3 to TRBJ2-3; TRBD2 aligns across 13 bases. The read halts 3 residues ahead of the CDR3 end, with the missing end drawn from the germline J gene. After removal of 2 bases from V and 3 bases from J, the junction contained 5 bases not matched to a gene. Looked up from germline, CDR1 is MNHEY and CDR2 is SVGEGT. The CDR3 has 17 residues.

The sample holds a few counts of this clone. The sequenced fragment ends 3 residues before the CDR3 boundary, so the rest is inferred from the germline J gene. The chain recombines TRBV7-2 with TRBJ2-5; 11 bases are shared with TRBD1. Trimming cost V 6 bases and J 4 bases; bases outside gene matches: 4. The CDR3 contains 14 residues. Germline values: CDR1 SGHTA, CDR2 FQGNSA. The CDR3 DNA, read in part, is TGTGCCAGCAGGTCGGACAGGGGGCGAGAGACC. Translated, it gives CASRSDRGRET. The full CDR3 is CASRSDRGRETQYF. The full variable domain, rest sourced from reference TRBV7-2 and TRBJ2-5, is GAGVSQSPSNKVTEKGKDVELRCDPISGHTALYWYRQSLGQGLEFLIYFQGNSAPDKSGLPSDRFSAERTGGSVSTLTIQRTQQEDSAVYLCASRSDRGRETQYFGPGTRLLVL.

Many counts were recorded for this clone. Other DNA sequences from this sample encode an identical CDR3 as well. The sequenced CDR3 bases are TGTGCCAGCAGCCCGAGAGGGGGCGGCGAGACC. Translation gives CASSPRGGGET. The full CDR3 reads CASSPRGGGETQYF. V and J are TRBV9 and TRBJ2-5; 7 nucleotides match TRBD1. With the read ending 3 residues before the CDR3 end, the germline J gene is used to fill in that end. The V and J ends lost 4 bases and 5 bases, in that order; junction bases with no gene match: 8. The CDR3 consists of 14 residues. Germline CDR1 and CDR2: SGDLS and YYNGEE.

This clone was observed at least ten times. Its ends do not fully match the called genes, so a read error is possible. With the read ending 3 residues before the CDR3 end, the germline J gene is used to fill in that end. The genes are TRBV4-2 and TRBJ2-1; 12 bases line up with TRBD2. The CDR3 is 13 amino acids. The V gene's germline CDR1 is LGHNA and CDR2 YNFKEQ. The part of the CDR3 DNA that was read is TGCGCCAGCAAACTAGCGGGAGGTCATGAG. Amino acid sequence: CASKLAGGHE. The full CDR3 is CASKLAGGHEQFF.